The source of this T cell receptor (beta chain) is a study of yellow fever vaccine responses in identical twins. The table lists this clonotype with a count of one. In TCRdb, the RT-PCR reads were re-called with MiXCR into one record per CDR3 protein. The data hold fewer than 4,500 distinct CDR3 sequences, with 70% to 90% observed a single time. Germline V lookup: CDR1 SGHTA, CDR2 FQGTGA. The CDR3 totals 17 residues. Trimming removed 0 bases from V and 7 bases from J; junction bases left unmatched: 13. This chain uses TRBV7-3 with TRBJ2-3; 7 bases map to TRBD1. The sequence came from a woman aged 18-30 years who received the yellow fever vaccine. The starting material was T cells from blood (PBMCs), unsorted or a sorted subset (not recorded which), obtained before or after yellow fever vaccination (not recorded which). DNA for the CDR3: TGTGCCAGCAGCTTAACGGCCACAGGGGCCGGCACGAATACGCAGTATTTT. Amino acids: CASSLTATGAGTNTQYF. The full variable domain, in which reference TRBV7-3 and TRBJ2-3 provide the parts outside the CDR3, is GAGVSQTPSNKVTEKGKYVELRCDPISGHTALYWYRQSLGQGPEFLIYFQGTGAADDSGLPNDRFFAVRPEGSVSTLKIQRTERGDSAVYLCASSLTATGAGTNTQYFGPGTRLTVL.